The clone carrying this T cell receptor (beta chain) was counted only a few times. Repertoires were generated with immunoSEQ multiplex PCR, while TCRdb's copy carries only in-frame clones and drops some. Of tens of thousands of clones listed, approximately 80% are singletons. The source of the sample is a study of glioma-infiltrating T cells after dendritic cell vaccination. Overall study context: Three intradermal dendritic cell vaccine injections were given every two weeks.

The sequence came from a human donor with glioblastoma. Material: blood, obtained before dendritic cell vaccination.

The CDR3 reads CASSLRGTGVAGNTIYF. In nucleotides, the CDR3 is TGTGCCAGCAGCTTAAGGGGGACAGGGGTCGCCGGAAACACCATATATTTT. The chain employs TRBV7-9 and TRBJ1-3; 10 positions agree with TRBD1. The V gene's germline CDR1 is SEHNR and CDR2 FQNEAQ (reference sequence). J lost 4 bases, V lost 2 bases, and 8 bases had no gene match. The CDR3 contains 17 residues. The full variable domain, completed using reference TRBV7-9 and TRBJ1-3, is DTGVSQNPRHKITKRGQNVTFRCDPISEHNRLYWYRQTLGQGPEFLTYFQNEAQLEKSRLLSDRFSAERPKGSFSTLEIQRTEQGDSAMYLCASSLRGTGVAGNTIYFGEGSWLTVV.